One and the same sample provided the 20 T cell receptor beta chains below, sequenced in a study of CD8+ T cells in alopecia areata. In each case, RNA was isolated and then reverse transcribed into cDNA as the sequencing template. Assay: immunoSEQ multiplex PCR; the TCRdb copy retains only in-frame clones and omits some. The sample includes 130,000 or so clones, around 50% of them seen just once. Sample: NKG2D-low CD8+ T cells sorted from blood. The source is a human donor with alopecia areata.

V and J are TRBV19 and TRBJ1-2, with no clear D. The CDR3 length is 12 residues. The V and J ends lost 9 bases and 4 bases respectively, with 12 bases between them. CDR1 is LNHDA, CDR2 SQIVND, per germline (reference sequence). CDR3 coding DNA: TGTGCCAGCCTGACCGTGGCCTATGGCTACACCTTC. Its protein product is CASLTVAYGYTF.

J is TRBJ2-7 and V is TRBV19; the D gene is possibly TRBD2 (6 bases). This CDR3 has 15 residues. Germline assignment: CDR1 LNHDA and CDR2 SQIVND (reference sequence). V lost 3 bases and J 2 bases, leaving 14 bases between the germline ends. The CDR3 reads CASSIFGGRTYEQYF. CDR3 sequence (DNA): TGTGCCAGTAGTATTTTCGGGGGACGAACCTACGAGCAGTACTTC.

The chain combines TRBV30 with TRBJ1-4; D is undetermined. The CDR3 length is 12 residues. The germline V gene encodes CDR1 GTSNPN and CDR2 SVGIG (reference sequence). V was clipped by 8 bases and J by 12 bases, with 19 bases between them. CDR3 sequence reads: CAISLVSVELFF. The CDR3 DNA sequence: TGTGCCATCTCCCTGGTCTCCGTGGAACTGTTTTTT.

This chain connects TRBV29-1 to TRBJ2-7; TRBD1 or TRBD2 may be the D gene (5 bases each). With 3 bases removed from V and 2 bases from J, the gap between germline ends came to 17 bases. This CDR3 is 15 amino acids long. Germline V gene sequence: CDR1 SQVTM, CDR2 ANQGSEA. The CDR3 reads CSVEGDADSPYEQYF. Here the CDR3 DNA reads TGCAGCGTTGAGGGAGACGCCGACAGCCCCTACGAGCAGTACTTC.

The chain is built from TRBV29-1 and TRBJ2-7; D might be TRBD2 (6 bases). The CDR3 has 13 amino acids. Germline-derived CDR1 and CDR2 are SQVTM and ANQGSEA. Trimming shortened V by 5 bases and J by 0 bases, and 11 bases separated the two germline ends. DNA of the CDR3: TGCAGCGTTACCGACGGGAGCTCCTACGAGCAGTACTTC. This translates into CSVTDGSSYEQYF.

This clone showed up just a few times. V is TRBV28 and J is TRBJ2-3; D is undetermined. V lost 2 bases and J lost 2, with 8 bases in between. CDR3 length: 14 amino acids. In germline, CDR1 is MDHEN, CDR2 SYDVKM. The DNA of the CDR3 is TGTGCCAGCAGTTTAGCACCTCACACAGATACGCAGTATTTT. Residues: CASSLAPHTDTQYF.

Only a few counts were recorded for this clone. The CDR3 is CASSILSGELFF. CDR3 nucleotides: TGTGCCAGTAGTATTCTGTCAGGGGAGCTGTTTTTT. V is TRBV19 and J is TRBJ2-2; the D is unclear. In germline, CDR1 is LNHDA, CDR2 SQIVND (reference sequence). V lost 3 bases and J 8 bases, leaving 7 bases between the germline ends. This CDR3 contains 12 residues.

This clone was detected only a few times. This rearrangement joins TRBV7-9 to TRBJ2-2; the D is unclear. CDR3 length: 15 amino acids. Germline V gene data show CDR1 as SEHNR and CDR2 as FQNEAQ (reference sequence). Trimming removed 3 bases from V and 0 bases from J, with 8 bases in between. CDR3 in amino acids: CASSLGTTNTGELFF. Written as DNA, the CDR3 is TGTGCCAGCAGCTTGGGAACGACGAACACCGGGGAGCTGTTTTTT. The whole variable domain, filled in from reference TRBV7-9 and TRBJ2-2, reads DTGVSQNPRHKITKRGQNVTFRCDPISEHNRLYWYRQTLGQGPEFLTYFQNEAQLEKSRLLSDRFSAERPKGSFSTLEIQRTEQGDSAMYLCASSLGTTNTGELFFGEGSRLTVL.

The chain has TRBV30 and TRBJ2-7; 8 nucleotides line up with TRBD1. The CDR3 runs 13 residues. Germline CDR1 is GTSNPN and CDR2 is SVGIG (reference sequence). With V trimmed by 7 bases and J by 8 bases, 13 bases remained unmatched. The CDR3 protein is CASDLGQGAKQYF. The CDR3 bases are TGTGCCTCTGACCTCGGGCAGGGGGCTAAGCAGTACTTC.

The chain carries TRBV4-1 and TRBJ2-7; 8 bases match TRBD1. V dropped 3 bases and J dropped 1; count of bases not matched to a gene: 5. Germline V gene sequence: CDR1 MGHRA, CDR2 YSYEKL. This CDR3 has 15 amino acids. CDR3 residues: CASSHVGQGSYEQYF. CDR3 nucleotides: TGCGCCAGCAGCCATGTTGGACAGGGTTCCTACGAGCAGTACTTC.

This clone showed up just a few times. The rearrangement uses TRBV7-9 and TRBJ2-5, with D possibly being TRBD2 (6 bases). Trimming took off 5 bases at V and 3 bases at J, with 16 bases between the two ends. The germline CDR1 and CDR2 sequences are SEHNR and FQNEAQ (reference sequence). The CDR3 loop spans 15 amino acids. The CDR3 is CASSMPWGEEETQYF. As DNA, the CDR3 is TGTGCCAGCAGCATGCCCTGGGGGGAGGAAGAGACCCAGTACTTC.

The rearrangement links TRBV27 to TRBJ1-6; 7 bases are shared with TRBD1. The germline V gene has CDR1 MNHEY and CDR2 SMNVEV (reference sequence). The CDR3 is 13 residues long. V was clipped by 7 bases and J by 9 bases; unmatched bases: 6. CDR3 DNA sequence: TGTGCCAGCAAAATCACAGGGGTTTCACCCCTCCACTTT. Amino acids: CASKITGVSPLHF.

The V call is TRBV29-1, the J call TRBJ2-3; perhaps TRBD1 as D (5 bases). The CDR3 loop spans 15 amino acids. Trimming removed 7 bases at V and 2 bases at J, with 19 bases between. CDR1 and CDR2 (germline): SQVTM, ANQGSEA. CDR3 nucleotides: TGCAGCGCCCCCCCAGGGCGTTCCTCCACAGATACGCAGTATTTT. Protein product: CSAPPGRSSTDTQYF.

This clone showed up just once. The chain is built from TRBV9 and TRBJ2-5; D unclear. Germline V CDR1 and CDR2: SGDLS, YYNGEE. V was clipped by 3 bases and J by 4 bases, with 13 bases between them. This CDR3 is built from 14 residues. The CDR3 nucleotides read TGTGCCAGCAGCGGGTCCGTCGGGCCAGAGACCCAGTACTTC. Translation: CASSGSVGPETQYF.

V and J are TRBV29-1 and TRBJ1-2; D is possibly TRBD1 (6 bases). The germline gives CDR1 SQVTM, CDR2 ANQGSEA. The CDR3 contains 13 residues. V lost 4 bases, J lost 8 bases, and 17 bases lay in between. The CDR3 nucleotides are TGCAGCGTTGCGGCAGGGGAGGTTCTCGGCTACACCTTC. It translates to CSVAAGEVLGYTF.

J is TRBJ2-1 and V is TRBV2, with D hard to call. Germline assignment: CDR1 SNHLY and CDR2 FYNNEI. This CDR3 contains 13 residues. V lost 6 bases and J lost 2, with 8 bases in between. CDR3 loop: CASRLNTYNEQFF. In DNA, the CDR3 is TGTGCCAGCAGGCTAAATACCTACAATGAGCAGTTCTTC.

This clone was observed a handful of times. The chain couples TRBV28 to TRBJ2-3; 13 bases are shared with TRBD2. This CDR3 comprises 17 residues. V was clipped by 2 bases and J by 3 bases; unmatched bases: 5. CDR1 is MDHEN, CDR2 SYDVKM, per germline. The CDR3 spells CASSLRGLAGTTDTQYF. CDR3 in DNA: TGTGCCAGCAGTTTACGGGGACTAGCGGGAACTACAGATACGCAGTATTTT.

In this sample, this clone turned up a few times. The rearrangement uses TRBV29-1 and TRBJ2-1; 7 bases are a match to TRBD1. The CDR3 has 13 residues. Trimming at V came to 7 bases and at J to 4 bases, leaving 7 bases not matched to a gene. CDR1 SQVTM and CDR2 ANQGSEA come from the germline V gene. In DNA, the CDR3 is TGCAGCGCCTTTCCGGGACAGTACAATGAGCAGTTCTTC. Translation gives CSAFPGQYNEQFF.

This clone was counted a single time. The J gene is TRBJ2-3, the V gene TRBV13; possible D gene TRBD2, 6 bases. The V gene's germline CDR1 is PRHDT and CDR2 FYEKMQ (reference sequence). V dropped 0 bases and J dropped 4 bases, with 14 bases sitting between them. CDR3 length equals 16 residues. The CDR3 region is CASSLGEGRSADTQYF. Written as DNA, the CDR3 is TGTGCCAGCAGCTTAGGCGAAGGGAGGAGCGCAGATACGCAGTATTTT.

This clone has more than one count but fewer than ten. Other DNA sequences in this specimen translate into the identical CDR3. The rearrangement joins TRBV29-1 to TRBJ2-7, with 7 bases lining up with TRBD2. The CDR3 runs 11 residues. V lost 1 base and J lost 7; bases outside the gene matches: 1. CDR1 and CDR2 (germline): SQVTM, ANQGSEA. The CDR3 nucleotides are TGCAGCGTTGAAGGGGAGGGGGAGCAGTACTTC. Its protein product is CSVEGEGEQYF.